This TCR beta chain was sequenced during a study of human T cells and chemical hapten exposure. TCRdb analysed the RACE reads with MiXCR anew, one entry per CDR3 protein. Counted here are around 130,000 distinct CDR3 sequences, roughly 9% occurring once; the ten biggest clones make up 1.5% to 2%. The sample holds a few counts of this clonotype. V was clipped by 6 bases and J by 5 bases; unmatched bases: 9. Germline values: CDR1 DFQATT, CDR2 SNEGSKA (reference sequence). This CDR3 is built from 14 residues. The sample's time point: healthy volunteer bleed at 2 weeks. Unseparated into fractions, whole blood served as the source from which total RNA was extracted.

Sequenced material: whole blood. The receptor's source is a male donor in good health. Some clones in this sample may be carry-over from other donors' samples. The chain recombines TRBV20-1 with TRBJ1-4; 7 bases are a match to TRBD1. The CDR3 nucleotides are TGCAGTGCAGGGGAGGGACAGAGAAATGAAAAACTGTTTTTT. Amino acids: CSAGEGQRNEKLFF.